This T cell receptor (beta chain) was retrieved from a study of blood T cell repertoires in COVID-19. Study as a whole: The samples span acute and convalescent COVID-19 from the United States, Italy and Spain.

Only in-frame clones appear in the TCRdb table, and some are missing; sequencing was by immunoSEQ multiplex PCR. The repertoire holds about 140,000 clones, around 87% seen once, with less than 6.5% in the top ten. Trimming removed 6 bases from V and 2 bases from J; junction bases left unmatched: 2. From germline, CDR1 is MNHEY and CDR2 SVGAGI. The CDR3 has 14 amino acids. The sequenced material came from peripheral blood. The chain joins TRBV6-5 to TRBJ2-5; 11 bases line up with TRBD1. This TCR was recovered from a human donor in a cohort sampled during active COVID-19. CDR3 in DNA: TGTGCCAGCAGGAGGGACAGGGGGCAAGAGACCCAGTACTTC. This codes for CASRRDRGQETQYF.